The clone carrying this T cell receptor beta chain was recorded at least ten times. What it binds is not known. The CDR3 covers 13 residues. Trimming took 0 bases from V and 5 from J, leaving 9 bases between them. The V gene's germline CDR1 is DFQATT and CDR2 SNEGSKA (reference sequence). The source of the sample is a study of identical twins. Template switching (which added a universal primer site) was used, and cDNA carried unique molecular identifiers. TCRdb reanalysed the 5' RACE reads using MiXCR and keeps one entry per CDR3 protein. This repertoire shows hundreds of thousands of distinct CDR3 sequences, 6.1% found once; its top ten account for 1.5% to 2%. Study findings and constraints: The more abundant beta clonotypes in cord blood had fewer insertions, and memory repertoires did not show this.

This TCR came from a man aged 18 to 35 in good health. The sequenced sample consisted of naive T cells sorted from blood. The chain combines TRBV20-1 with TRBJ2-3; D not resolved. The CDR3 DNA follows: TGCAGTGCTAGAGAGAGGACGCGAGATACGCAGTATTTT. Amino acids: CSARERTRDTQYF.